What follows are 24 T cell receptor beta chains derived from one specimen sequenced in a study of blood T cells in healthy people across ages (dated by TCRdb to about 2015). Libraries were made using 5' RACE. Sequenced using an Illumina HiSeq 2500. A second roughly 6 to 12 cycle PCR used a sample-barcoded 5' primer and a J-beta primer mix. TCRdb took the public reads, trimmed them with fastp at Q25, ran MiXCR for clone calling and kept in-frame beta chains. Each entry merges the rows of one CDR3 protein and shows their most common DNA and genes. The sample has hundreds of thousands of distinct CDR3 sequences on record, approximately 30% of them singletons. In total, the top ten clones hold 15% to 17% of the sample. The sample consisted of blood. The receptors here all came from a woman aged 80 or over in good health.

CDR3 sequence (DNA): TGTGCCAGCAACAAAGACGGAACCCAAGAGACCCAGTACTTC. It yields the protein CASNKDGTQETQYF. The chain uses TRBV5-5 and TRBJ2-5; D gene uncertain. The CDR3 is 14 residues long. Germline CDR1 reads SGHKS; CDR2 reads YYEKEE (reference sequence). V was pared by 6 bases and J by 1 base, with 13 bases between.

This clonotype was counted a few times. The V gene is TRBV5-4, the J gene TRBJ1-2; the match to TRBD1 covers 7 bases. V gave up 3 bases and J gave up 13 bases; unmatched junction bases: 9. Per the germline V gene, CDR1 is SGHNT and CDR2 is YYREEE (reference sequence). This CDR3 comprises 12 residues. The CDR3 DNA reads as TGTGCCAGCAGCTACGACAGGGCGCGCTGCACCTTC. Its translation is CASSYDRARCTF.

Concerning this clonotype itself: At one of its ends the junction is not consistent with the germline gene, which may arise from a read error. The V call is TRBV20-1, the J call TRBJ2-5, with TRBD1 as a possible D gene (5 bases). The CDR3 contains 14 residues. Germline V gene sequence: CDR1 DFQATT, CDR2 SNEGSKA (reference sequence). The CDR3, as DNA: TGTAGTGCTATCTCAGGGCAGGGTAGGGAGACCCAGTACTTC. It codes for CSAISGQGRETQYF.

For this clonotype: At one end, the junction sequence differs from germline, possibly due to a read error. The chain combines TRBV5-1 with TRBJ2-1; D perhaps matches TRBD1 (6 bases). This CDR3 has 12 residues. CDR1 is SGHRS, CDR2 YFSETQ, per germline. This CDR3 reads CVSSSQGNEQFF. The DNA of the CDR3 is TGCGTCAGCAGCTCCCAGGGGAATGAGCAGTTCTTC.

There are many counts of this clonotype. The chain uses TRBV4-1 and TRBJ2-3; tentative D call: TRBD2 (5 bases). This CDR3 region has 16 residues. The germline gives CDR1 MGHRA, CDR2 YSYEKL. V lost 2 bases to trimming and J lost 0 bases, with 12 bases between them. CDR3 in amino acids: CASSQNQAGSTDTQYF. CDR3 coding DNA: TGCGCCAGCAGCCAAAATCAGGCGGGTAGCACAGATACGCAGTATTTT.

V usage is TRBV5-5 and J usage is TRBJ2-1, with 9 positions matching TRBD1. CDR1 and CDR2 from the germline V gene are SGHKS and YYEKEE (reference sequence). There are 16 residues in the CDR3. CDR3 bases: TGTACCGGCAGCGCCACCGGGACAGGGTCTAGGAATGAGCAGTTCTTC. Protein: CTGSATGTGSRNEQFF.

V usage is TRBV29-1 and J usage is TRBJ2-4; D might be TRBD1 (5 bases). The J call may not be correct, given that the DNA end is closer to TRBJ2-5. The CDR3 loop spans 12 amino acids. Germline CDR1 is SQVTM and CDR2 is ANQGSEA. CDR3 sequence: CSARQSQETQYF. Written as DNA, the CDR3 is TGCAGCGCCCGACAGTCGCAAGAGACCCAGTACTTC.

This clonotype was recorded many times. The chain is built from TRBV13 and TRBJ2-3; D call uncertain. The ends were cut back, 0 bases at V and 2 bases at J, with 9 bases in the middle. CDR3 length equals 15 residues. The germline gives CDR1 PRHDT, CDR2 FYEKMQ (reference sequence). This CDR3 is CASSLGRRNTDTQYF. The CDR3 region has the DNA TGTGCCAGCAGCTTAGGCAGGAGAAACACAGATACGCAGTATTTT.

This clonotype has ten or more counts. This rearrangement joins TRBV7-3 to TRBJ2-1; TRBD1 matches 7 bases. The CDR3 has 14 residues. Germline V gene sequence: CDR1 SGHTA, CDR2 FQGTGA. After removal of 5 bases from V and 5 bases from J, the junction contained 6 bases not matched to a gene. CDR3 amino acids: CASSAPDRDNEQFF. The CDR3 region has the DNA TGTGCCAGCAGCGCCCCCGACAGGGACAATGAGCAGTTCTTC.

Concerning this clonotype itself: With a much larger clone just one base away, this may be a read error. This rearrangement joins TRBV3-1 to TRBJ2-4; D ambiguous. The length of the CDR3 is 12 residues. The germline V gene encodes CDR1 LGHDT and CDR2 YNNKEL (reference sequence). The CDR3 nucleotides read TGTGCCGGCAGCCCGAGAGAAAACATTCAGTACTTC. This codes for CAGSPRENIQYF.

CDR3 nucleotides: TGCAGCGGGGGACAGGGGGCGTACACTGAAGCTTTCTTT. Protein: CSGGQGAYTEAFF. This chain connects TRBV29-1 to TRBJ1-1, with 12 nucleotides matching TRBD1. V gave up 7 bases and J gave up 3 bases; unmatched junction bases: 3. This CDR3 is 13 amino acids long. Germline V lookup: CDR1 SQVTM, CDR2 ANQGSEA.

A few counts support this clonotype. This sequence joins TRBV12-3 or TRBV12-4 and TRBJ1-3; D is unclear. Trimming left V 1 base short and J 4 bases short, with 8 bases between. The CDR3 sequence is 14 residues long. The CDR3 nucleotides are TGTGCCAGCAGTTTAGTGGGTATAGGAAACACCATATATTTT. Residues: CASSLVGIGNTIYF.

This clonotype has at least ten counts. This rearrangement joins TRBV29-1 to TRBJ1-5; 9 positions match TRBD1. The CDR3 covers 14 residues. The ends lost 6 bases at V and 4 bases at J; junction bases unmatched: 7. CDR1 is SQVTM and CDR2 is ANQGSEA in the germline V gene. CDR3 coding DNA: TGCAGCGTGAACTCGGGACAGGGTAATCAGCCCCAGCATTTT. Translated: CSVNSGQGNQPQHF.

The rearrangement joins TRBV7-2 to TRBJ1-5; 7 bases line up with TRBD1. Germline CDR1 reads SGHTA; CDR2 reads FQGNSA. The CDR3 is made up of 16 amino acids. The junction had 9 bases not matched to a gene; V was cut back by 4 bases and J by 3 bases. Written as DNA, the CDR3 is TGTGCCAGCAGCTCCTCCCCAGGGGGTCACAATCAGCCCCAGCATTTT. Its translation: CASSSSPGGHNQPQHF.

The sample holds one count of this clonotype. This chain links TRBV4-2 with TRBJ1-2; D remains unclear. Germline V gene data show CDR1 as LGHNA and CDR2 as YNFKEQ. The CDR3 totals 15 residues. V lost 2 bases, J lost 6 bases, and 16 bases lay in between. For the CDR3, the DNA is TGTGCCAGCAGCCAAAGGGCAGGAGGAGATGATGGCTACACCTTC. Encoded protein: CASSQRAGGDDGYTF.

The chain couples TRBV20-1 to TRBJ2-5, with 12 bases aligning to TRBD2. V shed 1 base and J 3 bases; nucleotides not matched to a gene: 6. The CDR3 loop spans 16 amino acids. CDR1 and CDR2 from the germline V gene are DFQATT and SNEGSKA (reference sequence). The CDR3 DNA reads as TGCAGTGCTAGAGTCGAGGCTAGCGGGAGGGAAGAGACCCAGTACTTC. Its protein product is CSARVEASGREETQYF.

This chain connects TRBV11-2 to TRBJ2-5, with D tentatively TRBD2 (7 bases). The ends were cut back, 3 bases at V and 7 bases at J, with 24 bases in the middle. Germline V gives CDR1 SGHAT, CDR2 FQNNGV. The CDR3 is 17 amino acids. The CDR3 loop reads CASSFRRGGPQPRTQYF. The CDR3 coding sequence is TGTGCCAGCAGCTTCCGACGCGGGGGCCCACAACCCCGGACCCAGTACTTC.

This rearrangement joins TRBV28 to TRBJ2-1, with D possibly matching TRBD2 (6 bases). Gene TRBJ2-7 matches the end of the DNA better, so the J call may be wrong. CDR3 length: 14 amino acids. CDR1 is MDHEN, CDR2 SYDVKM, per germline. The CDR3 nucleotides are TGTGCCAGCAGTTGGGGGGTACCCTACAATGAGCAGTACTTC. This translates into CASSWGVPYNEQYF.

This rearrangement joins TRBV5-4 to TRBJ1-1; D is possibly TRBD1 (5 bases). Trimming took 2 bases from V and 0 from J, leaving 11 bases between them. This CDR3 has 15 residues. CDR1 and CDR2 from the germline V gene are SGHNT and YYREEE (reference sequence). CDR3 DNA: TGTGCCAGCAGCTTTTTTAGGGGCATGAACACTGAAGCTTTCTTT. It is translated as CASSFFRGMNTEAFF.

The CDR3 loop is CASSFVKRPADTQYF. The CDR3 nucleotides are TGTGCCAGCAGTTTCGTAAAGAGGCCCGCAGATACGCAGTATTTT. The gene calls are TRBV11-1 and TRBJ2-3; the D is unclear. The CDR3 extends over 15 amino acids. V lost 6 bases to trimming and J lost 4 bases, with 17 bases between them. CDR1 is SGHAT, CDR2 FQDESV, per germline (reference sequence).

About this clonotype: This may be a read error: a much more frequent sequence differs by one nucleotide. This chain links TRBV4-2 with TRBJ1-6; TRBD1 might be the D (5 bases). V was shortened by 1 base and J by 2 bases, with 12 bases between the two germline ends. CDR3 length: 17 residues. Germline V gene data show CDR1 as LGHNA and CDR2 as YNFKEQ. This chain's CDR3 is CASSQGSGGAYNSPLHF. For the CDR3, the DNA is TGTGCCAGCAGCCAAGGTAGCGGGGGTGCCTATAATTCACCCCTCCACTTT.

This clonotype was picked up many times. V and J are TRBV3-1 and TRBJ1-5, with TRBD1 identical over 8 bases. There are 15 residues in the CDR3. The ends lost 6 bases at V and 9 bases at J; junction bases unmatched: 13. Germline V gene sequence: CDR1 LGHDT, CDR2 YNNKEL (reference sequence). CDR3 DNA: TGTGCCAGCAGTCTTAACGGACAGGGCCGCTCGCCCCAGCATTTT. It translates to CASSLNGQGRSPQHF.

This clonotype was seen repeatedly, ten times or more. The V call is TRBV5-6, the J call TRBJ2-5, with TRBD1 identical over 7 bases. The germline gives CDR1 SGHDT, CDR2 YYEEEE. With V trimmed by 2 bases and J by 4 bases, 8 bases remained unmatched. CDR3 size: 15 residues. CDR3 sequence reads: CASSLNRGGLETQYF. CDR3 bases: TGTGCCAGCAGCTTAAACAGGGGTGGTCTAGAGACCCAGTACTTC.

This clonotype has only one observation. As the CDR3 is not closed by the conserved phenylalanine or tryptophan, this likely results from a read error. The rearrangement joins TRBV18 to TRBJ1-5; 8 bases line up with TRBD1. V lost 4 bases, J lost 4 bases, and 9 bases stayed unmatched. CDR3 length: 16 amino acids. Germline lookup yields CDR1 KGHSH and CDR2 LQKENI. CDR3 nucleotides: TGTGCCAGCTCACTTACCCGGACAGGGCATAATCAGCCCCAGCATTCT. Its protein is CASSLTRTGHNQPQHS.